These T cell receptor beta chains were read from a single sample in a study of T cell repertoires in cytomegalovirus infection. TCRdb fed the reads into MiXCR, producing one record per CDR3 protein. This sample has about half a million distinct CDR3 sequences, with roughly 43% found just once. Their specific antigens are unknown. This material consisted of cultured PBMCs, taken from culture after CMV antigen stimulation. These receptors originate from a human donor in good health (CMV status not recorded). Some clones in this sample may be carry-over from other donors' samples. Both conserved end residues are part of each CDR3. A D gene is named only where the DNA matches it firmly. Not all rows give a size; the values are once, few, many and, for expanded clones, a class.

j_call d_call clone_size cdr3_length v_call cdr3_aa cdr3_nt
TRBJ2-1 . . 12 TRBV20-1 CSGQSSYNEQFF TGCAGTGGGCAAAGCTCCTACAATGAGCAGTTCTTC
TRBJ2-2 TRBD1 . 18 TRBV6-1 CASSVWTGAPGGTGELFF TGTGCCAGCAGTGTATGGACAGGGGCCCCGGGGGGAACCGGGGAGCTGTTTTTT
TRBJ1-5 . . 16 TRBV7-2 CASSSPTGGYGQPQHF TGTGCCAGCAGCTCCCCAACAGGAGGATATGGTCAGCCCCAGCATTTT
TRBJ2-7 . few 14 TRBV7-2 CASSLTGRFYEQYF TGTGCCAGCAGCTTGACAGGGAGGTTCTACGAGCAGTACTTC
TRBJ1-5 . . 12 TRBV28 CASSRRLKPQHF TGTGCCAGCAGTAGGAGGTTGAAGCCCCAGCATTTT
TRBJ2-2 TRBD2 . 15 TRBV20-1 CSASVWGGNTGELFF TGCAGTGCAAGTGTTTGGGGGGGGAACACCGGGGAGCTGTTTTTT
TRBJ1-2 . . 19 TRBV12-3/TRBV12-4 CASRPWGPGAVTPNYGYTF TGTGCCAGCAGGCCCTGGGGGCCGGGGGCGGTAACTCCTAACTATGGCTACACCTTC
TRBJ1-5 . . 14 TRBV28 CASSLEGRFQPQHF TGTGCCAGCAGTTTAGAGGGGCGCTTTCAGCCCCAGCATTTT
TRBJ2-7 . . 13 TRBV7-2 CASSLGLFYEQYF TGTGCCAGCAGCTTAGGACTATTCTACGAGCAGTACTTC
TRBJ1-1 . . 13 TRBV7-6 CASSLIGEAEAFF TGTGCCAGCAGCTTAATTGGGGAGGCTGAAGCTTTCTTT
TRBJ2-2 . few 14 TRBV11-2 CASSPWGTTGELFF TGTGCCAGCAGCCCATGGGGGACAACCGGGGAGCTGTTTTTT
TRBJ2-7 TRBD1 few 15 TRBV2 CASRDDRGLSYEQYF TGTGCCAGCAGGGATGACAGGGGGCTCTCCTACGAGCAGTACTTC
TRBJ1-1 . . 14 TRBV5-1 CASSPKGVNTEAFF TGCGCCAGCAGCCCCAAGGGGGTGAACACTGAAGCTTTCTTT
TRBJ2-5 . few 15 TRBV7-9 CASSLSSGIQETQYF TGTGCCAGCAGCTTATCATCAGGGATCCAAGAGACCCAGTACTTC
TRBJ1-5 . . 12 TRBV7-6 CASSAPDQPQHF TGTGCCAGCAGCGCTCCGGATCAGCCCCAGCATTTT
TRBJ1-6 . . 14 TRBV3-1 CASSRLGDNSPLHF TGTGCCAGCAGCCGGCTGGGAGATAATTCACCCCTCCACTTT
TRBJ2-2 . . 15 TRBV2 CASSVGRTNTGELFF TGTGCCAGCAGTGTCGGGCGGACTAACACCGGGGAGCTGTTTTTT
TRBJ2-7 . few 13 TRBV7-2 CASSFAGVGEQYF TGTGCCAGCAGCTTTGCGGGCGTGGGAGAGCAGTACTTC
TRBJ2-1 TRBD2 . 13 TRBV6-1 CASRGLAGDEQFF TGTGCCAGCAGGGGACTAGCGGGTGATGAGCAGTTCTTC
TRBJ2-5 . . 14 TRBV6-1 CASSVAEATETQYF TGTGCCAGCAGTGTGGCTGAGGCCACGGAGACCCAGTACTTC
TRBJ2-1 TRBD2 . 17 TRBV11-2 CASSFSWEAGGLNEQFF TGTGCCAGCAGCTTCTCTTGGGAAGCGGGGGGCCTCAATGAGCAGTTCTTC
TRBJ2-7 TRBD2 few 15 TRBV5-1 CASSLEVAGVYEQYF TGCGCCAGCAGCTTGGAGGTAGCGGGAGTCTACGAGCAGTACTTC
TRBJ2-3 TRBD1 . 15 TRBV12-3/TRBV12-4 CASSEGQLSVVGQYF TGTGCCAGCAGTGAGGGACAGCTCAGCGTGGTAGGCCAGTATTTT
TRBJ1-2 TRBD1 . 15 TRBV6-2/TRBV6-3 CASSYAPGQAYGYTF TGTGCCAGCAGTTATGCCCCGGGACAGGCTTATGGCTACACCTTC
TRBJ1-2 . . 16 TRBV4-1 CASSQSAGGVSYGYTF TGCGCCAGCAGCCAATCCGCCGGGGGAGTGAGCTATGGCTACACCTTC
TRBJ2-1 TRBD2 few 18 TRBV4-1 CASSQDELAGIRGNEQFF TGCGCCAGCAGCCAAGATGAACTAGCGGGGATAAGGGGCAATGAGCAGTTCTTC
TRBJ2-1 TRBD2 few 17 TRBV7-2 CASSLSRGGGALNEQFF TGTGCCAGCAGCTTATCGCGGGGCGGGGGGGCCTTAAATGAGCAGTTCTTC
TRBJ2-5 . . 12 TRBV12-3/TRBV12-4 CASSFRYRTQYF TGTGCCAGCAGTTTCCGATATCGGACCCAGTACTTC
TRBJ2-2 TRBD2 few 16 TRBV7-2 CASSLGTSVHTGELFF TGTGCCAGCAGCTTAGGGACTAGCGTCCACACCGGGGAGCTGTTTTTT
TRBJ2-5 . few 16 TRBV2 CASSGLVSGSRETQYF TGTGCCAGCAGTGGGCTGGTGTCTGGATCTAGAGAGACCCAGTACTTC
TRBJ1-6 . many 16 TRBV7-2 CASSLLYPPGYSPLHF TGTGCCAGCAGCTTATTATATCCCCCGGGTTACTCACCCCTCCACTTT
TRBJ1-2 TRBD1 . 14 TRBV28 CASTPVTGDYGYTF TGTGCCAGCACTCCCGTGACAGGGGACTATGGCTACACCTTC
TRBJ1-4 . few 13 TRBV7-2 CASSLTDYEKLFF TGTGCCAGCAGCTTGACCGATTATGAAAAACTGTTTTTT
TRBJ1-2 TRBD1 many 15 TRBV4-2 CASSQGQAPNYGYTF TGTGCCAGCAGCCAGGGACAGGCCCCTAACTATGGCTACACCTTC
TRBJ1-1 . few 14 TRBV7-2 CASSPSLGNTEAFF TGTGCCAGCAGCCCCAGTCTGGGAAACACTGAAGCTTTCTTT
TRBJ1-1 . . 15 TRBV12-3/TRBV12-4 CASSFVGTMNTEAFF TGTGCCAGCAGTTTTGTGGGGACAATGAACACTGAAGCTTTCTTT
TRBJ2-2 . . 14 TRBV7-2 CASKGTINTGELFF TGTGCCAGCAAAGGGACCATTAACACCGGGGAGCTGTTTTTT
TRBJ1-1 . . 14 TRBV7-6 CASSPRLMNTEAFF TGTGCCAGCAGCCCCAGGCTAATGAACACTGAAGCTTTCTTT
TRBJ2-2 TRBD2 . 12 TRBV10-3 CVSGGNTGELFF TGTGTTAGCGGGGGAAATACCGGGGAGCTGTTTTTT
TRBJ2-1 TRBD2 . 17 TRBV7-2 CASSLEGVAGVNNEQFF TGTGCCAGCAGCTTAGAAGGAGTGGCGGGAGTGAACAATGAGCAGTTCTTC
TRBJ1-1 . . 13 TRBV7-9 CASSLEREHQAFF TGTGCCAGCAGCTTAGAGAGGGAGCACCAAGCTTTCTTT
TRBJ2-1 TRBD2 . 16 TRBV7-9 CASSPPGDYSYNEQFF TGTGCCAGCAGCCCGCCGGGGGACTACTCCTACAATGAGCAGTTCTTC
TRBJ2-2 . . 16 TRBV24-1 CATSDLQIRGTGELFF TGTGCCACCAGTGATTTGCAAATTCGGGGAACCGGGGAGCTGTTTTTT
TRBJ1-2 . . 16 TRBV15 CATSRAGTAVGYGYTF TGTGCCACCAGCAGAGCGGGGACGGCCGTGGGGTATGGCTACACCTTC
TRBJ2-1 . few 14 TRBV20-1 CSALKPGVNNEQFF TGCAGTGCCCTGAAACCCGGGGTAAACAATGAGCAGTTCTTC
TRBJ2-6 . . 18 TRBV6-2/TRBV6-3 CASFSADLEQSGANVLTF TGTGCCAGCTTTTCGGCGGATCTTGAACAGTCTGGGGCCAACGTCCTGACTTTC
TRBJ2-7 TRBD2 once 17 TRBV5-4 CASSLWGGTSGSYEQYF TGTGCCAGCAGCTTGTGGGGGGGGACTAGCGGGAGCTACGAGCAGTACTTC
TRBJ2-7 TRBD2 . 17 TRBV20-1 CSARGLAGDLLKNEQYF TGCAGTGCTAGAGGACTAGCGGGAGACCTATTGAAGAACGAGCAGTACTTC
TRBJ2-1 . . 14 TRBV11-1 CASSPSGLVNEQFF TGTGCCAGCAGCCCAAGCGGTCTGGTCAATGAGCAGTTCTTC
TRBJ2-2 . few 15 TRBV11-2 CASSLTGPYTGELFF TGTGCCAGCAGCTTAACGGGACCATACACCGGGGAGCTGTTTTTT
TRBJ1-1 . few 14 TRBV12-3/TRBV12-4 CASSLRGMNTEAFF TGTGCCAGCAGTTTAAGAGGAATGAACACTGAAGCTTTCTTT
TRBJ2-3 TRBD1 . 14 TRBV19 CASSMGQRTDTQYF TGTGCCAGTAGTATGGGACAGCGCACAGATACGCAGTATTTT
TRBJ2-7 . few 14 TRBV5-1 CASSPSFKGYEQYF TGCGCCAGCAGCCCCAGCTTTAAGGGGTACGAGCAGTACTTC